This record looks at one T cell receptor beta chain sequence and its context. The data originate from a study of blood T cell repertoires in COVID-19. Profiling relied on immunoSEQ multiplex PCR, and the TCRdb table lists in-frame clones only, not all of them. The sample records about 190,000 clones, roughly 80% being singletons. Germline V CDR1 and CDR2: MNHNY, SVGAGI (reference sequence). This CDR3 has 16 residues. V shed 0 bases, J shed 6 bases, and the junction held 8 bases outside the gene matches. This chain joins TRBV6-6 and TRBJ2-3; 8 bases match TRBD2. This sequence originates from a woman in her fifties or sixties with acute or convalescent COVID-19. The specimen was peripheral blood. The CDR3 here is CASSYSSRGGKDTQYF. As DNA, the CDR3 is TGTGCCAGCAGTTACTCGTCCCGGGGGGGCAAGGATACGCAGTATTTT.